The 14 T cell receptor beta chains below come from one sample, sequenced in a study of early T cells in non-severe SARS-CoV-2 infection. MiXCR, run by TCRdb on the 5' RACE reads, gives a single entry per CDR3 protein. Altogether more than 20,000 distinct CDR3 sequences are present, around 4.5% being singletons, with the ten largest covering around 20%. Sequences were obtained from whole blood. Every receptor here comes from an adult who was a healthcare worker with PCR-confirmed SARS-CoV-2 infection or an uninfected control (not recorded which).

This clonotype was found a few times. The chain carries TRBV28 and TRBJ2-7; no firm D call. The V and J ends lost 2 bases and 7 bases respectively, with 6 bases between them. This CDR3 spans 11 amino acids. Germline values: CDR1 MDHEN, CDR2 SYDVKM. The CDR3 is CASSLVREQYF. The CDR3 DNA sequence: TGTGCCAGCAGTTTAGTGAGGGAGCAGTACTTC.

This chain joins TRBV7-2 and TRBJ2-4, with TRBD2 identical over 7 bases. This CDR3 has 16 residues. V shed 5 bases and J 0 bases; nucleotides not matched to a gene: 7. Germline V gene sequence: CDR1 SGHTA, CDR2 FQGNSA. DNA for the CDR3: TGTGCCAGCAGCCACCCCGCGGGAGTAGCCAAAAACATTCAGTACTTC. It yields the protein CASSHPAGVAKNIQYF.

The gene calls are TRBV7-2 and TRBJ2-1, with 7 bases identical to TRBD1. This CDR3 contains 14 residues. The V gene's germline CDR1 is SGHTA and CDR2 FQGNSA. V trimming: 5 bases; J trimming: 4 bases; junction bases outside the gene matches: 5. DNA of the CDR3: TGTGCCAGCAGCCGGGACAGCCTTTACAATGAGCAGTTCTTC. It specifies CASSRDSLYNEQFF.

This clonotype was detected ten times or more. The chain recombines TRBV20-1 with TRBJ2-7; D ambiguous. CDR1 is DFQATT and CDR2 is SNEGSKA in the germline V gene (reference sequence). The CDR3 covers 13 residues. Deletions cut 4 bases from V and 12 bases from J, with 22 bases between. CDR3 nucleotide sequence: TGCAGTGCTATAGTTGCGGTAATATTTCAGCGGTACTTC. It codes for CSAIVAVIFQRYF.

This clonotype has a count of ten or more. This chain connects TRBV10-3 to TRBJ1-1; a weak D match, TRBD1 (5 bases). Trimming cost V 8 bases and J 5 bases, with 12 bases left between them. The CDR3 sequence is 12 residues long. Germline V gene data show CDR1 as ENHRY and CDR2 as SYGVKD. The CDR3 region has the DNA TGTGCCATCGCAGCGGGGCGAACTGAAGCTTTCTTT. It translates to CAIAAGRTEAFF.

This clonotype was observed many times. The CDR3: CAWSLMGGKAGNTIYF. CDR3 coding DNA: TGTGCCTGGAGCCTGATGGGGGGAAAGGCTGGAAACACCATATATTTT. The genes are TRBV30 and TRBJ1-3; D might be TRBD1 (5 bases). Trimming pared 3 bases from V and 2 bases from J, leaving 17 bases between. In germline, CDR1 is GTSNPN, CDR2 SVGIG (reference sequence). CDR3 length: 16 amino acids.

This clonotype was detected ten times or more. The chain recombines TRBV7-2 with TRBJ2-3; a weak D match, TRBD2 (6 bases). There are 16 residues in the CDR3. The germline V gene encodes CDR1 SGHTA and CDR2 FQGNSA. Trimming pared 2 bases from V and 3 bases from J, leaving 15 bases between. CDR3 sequence: CASSLLSAGRTDTQYF. CDR3 nucleotide sequence: TGTGCCAGCAGCTTACTCTCGGCGGGGAGAACAGATACGCAGTATTTT.

This clonotype was seen repeatedly, ten times or more. The rearrangement uses TRBV28 and TRBJ2-2; 7 nucleotides align to TRBD1. The CDR3 is 14 amino acids. CDR1 is MDHEN, CDR2 SYDVKM, per germline. V shed 6 bases, J shed 5 bases, and the junction held 6 bases outside the gene matches. The CDR3 sequence: CASSRDRWTGELFF. As DNA, the CDR3 is TGTGCCAGCAGCCGGGACAGATGGACCGGGGAGCTGTTTTTT.

This clonotype came up many times. The chain employs TRBV12-3 or TRBV12-4 and TRBJ2-2; D remains unclear. This CDR3 comprises 13 residues. V dropped 1 base and J dropped 6 bases, with 6 bases sitting between them. CDR3 protein: CASSLGIPGELFF. The CDR3 coding sequence is TGTGCCAGCAGTTTAGGGATTCCCGGGGAGCTGTTTTTT.

This clonotype was counted many times. The chain combines TRBV28 with TRBJ1-1, with D unclear. The CDR3 has 12 residues. V was pared by 3 bases and J by 8 bases, with 10 bases between. Per the germline V gene, CDR1 is MDHEN and CDR2 is SYDVKM. This CDR3 is CASSFGQNEAFF. CDR3 sequence (DNA): TGTGCCAGCAGTTTCGGTCAGAACGAAGCTTTCTTT.

This clonotype is classed as medium-sized (0.01 to 0.1%). The genes are TRBV7-9 and TRBJ1-1; perhaps TRBD1 as D (5 bases). The CDR3 is made up of 14 amino acids. Germline CDR1 reads SEHNR; CDR2 reads FQNEAQ (reference sequence). Trimming took off 5 bases at V and 1 base at J, with 11 bases between the two ends. In DNA, the CDR3 is TGTGCCAGCAGCCGAGGGACTCAGAACACTGAAGCTTTCTTT. Amino acid sequence: CASSRGTQNTEAFF. The full variable domain, its missing parts supplied by reference TRBV7-9 and TRBJ1-1, is DTGVSQNPRHKITKRGQNVTFRCDPISEHNRLYWYRQTLGQGPEFLTYFQNEAQLEKSRLLSDRFSAERPKGSFSTLEIQRTEQGDSAMYLCASSRGTQNTEAFFGQGTRLTVV.

In its sample, this clonotype was seen many times. The V gene is TRBV5-4, the J gene TRBJ2-1; 7 bases are shared with TRBD2. The CDR3 has 13 residues. The germline V gene has CDR1 SGHNT and CDR2 YYREEE (reference sequence). Unmatched junction bases numbered 3, after V lost 4 bases and J lost 5 bases. CDR3: CASSRDYNNEQFF. CDR3 DNA sequence: TGTGCCAGCAGCCGGGACTACAACAATGAGCAGTTCTTC. Variable domain in full (rest from reference TRBV5-4 and TRBJ2-1): ETGVTQSPTHLIKTRGQQVTLRCSSQSGHNTVSWYQQALGQGPQFIFQYYREEENGRGNFPPRFSGLQFPNYSSELNVNALELDDSALYLCASSRDYNNEQFFGPGTRLTVL.

This clonotype was recorded many times. The V and J genes are TRBV6-2 or TRBV6-3 and TRBJ2-1, with D perhaps TRBD2 (6 bases). V was trimmed by 8 bases and J by 4 bases, leaving 12 bases between them. In germline, CDR1 is MNHEY, CDR2 SVGEGT. The CDR3 is 13 residues long. The CDR3 reads CASAAGGYNEQFF. The CDR3 coding sequence is TGTGCCAGCGCGGCAGGAGGGTACAATGAGCAGTTCTTC.

This clonotype was seen only a few times. The genes are TRBV18 and TRBJ2-5; D ambiguous. The germline V gene encodes CDR1 KGHSH and CDR2 LQKENI. The V and J ends lost 0 bases and 4 bases respectively, with 6 bases between them. CDR3 length: 13 residues. The CDR3 DNA is TGTGCCAGCTCACCACCGGTCCCAGAGACCCAGTACTTC. Translating it yields CASSPPVPETQYF.